This T cell receptor (beta chain) was captured in a study of cytomegalovirus exposure and HLA in healthy donors. Findings and limits, study-wide: Prior analysis indicated that the majority of TCR beta V segments exhibited productivity approximately 87% or approximately 30% of the time. It was taken for granted in presence/absence analyses that sequencing depth across donors was roughly uniform. V- and J-gene trimming in TCR beta was tied to a missense DCLRE1C variant by an analysis performed later.

Use of 60 Vbeta and 13 Jbeta primers characterized the PCR. As handled by the study authors: The authors later counted roughly 79 million unique TCR beta chains, some 11 million of them shared. The assay was immunoSEQ multiplex PCR, and TCRdb's table has in-frame clones only and misses some. V, J and clone size were drawn from that table, and D and trimming were deduced from the DNA. Among under 250,000 clones listed, around 81% were seen once. Per germline, CDR1 SQVTM and CDR2 ANQGSEA. V was shortened by 4 bases and J by 1 base, with 16 bases between the two germline ends. The CDR3 loop spans 15 amino acids. As regards this clone: What it binds is not known.

The clonotype comes from a man aged 30 to 45 in good health and CMV-seronegative. The source material was PBMCs. The rearrangement links TRBV29-1 to TRBJ1-1; maybe TRBD1 (5 bases). CDR3 bases: TGCAGCGTTGCATTGTGGCAGGGAGGGAACACTGAAGCTTTCTTT. This gives the protein CSVALWQGGNTEAFF.